This T cell receptor beta chain derives from a study of vaccination effects on CD4 cells after COVID-19. At the level of the study: All study participants received two doses of BNT162b2 or mRNA-1273 vaccine. Samples came 142 and 148 days after COVID-19 diagnosis, before vaccination. The study's findings and limits: The study had few convalescent patients and no early post-infection timepoints.

In germline, CDR1 is GTSNPN, CDR2 SVGIG (reference sequence). V dropped 0 bases and J dropped 4; count of bases not matched to a gene: 6. The CDR3 consists of 15 residues. The protocol was immunoSEQ multiplex PCR, while the TCRdb copy is restricted to in-frame clones and leaves out a portion. This sample has 26,000 or so clones, with roughly 74% found just once. Before any sequencing was done, the ViraFEST assay used viral peptide pools to expand antigen-specific CD4+ T cells. CD4+ T cell isolation took place after approximately 11 days of culture. PCR-confirmed SARS-CoV-2 infection occurred in the person between March and December 2020. Turning to this clone: Its antigen remains unknown.

This sequence was found in a human donor who had a prior SARS-CoV-2 infection. This chain joins TRBV30 and TRBJ2-1, with 7 positions matching TRBD2. The specimen was CD4+ T cells from PBMCs cultured with HCoV-NL63 spike peptides, collected before COVID-19 vaccination. This CDR3 is CAWSVKAGLYNEQFF. CDR3 coding DNA: TGTGCCTGGAGTGTGAAAGCGGGATTATACAATGAGCAGTTCTTC.